Described below is a single TCR beta chain sequence and its context. Its specificity is not known. Deletions cut 0 bases from V and 0 bases from J, with 16 bases between. Germline assignment: CDR1 SGDLS and CDR2 YYNGEE. The CDR3 has 18 amino acids. This record comes from a study of T cells in localized non-small cell lung cancer. Overall study results and limits: In adjacent lung, a median roughly 60 of the top 100 tumor clones were found. Uninvolved adjacent lung, not tumor, had the highest T cell clonality.

The assay was immunoSEQ multiplex PCR, and TCRdb's table has in-frame clones only and misses some. This sample yields about 30,000 clones, of which around 93% are seen a single time; 5.5% to 7% belongs to the top ten. The source material was PBMCs, sampled before any cancer treatment. The TCR originated in a man aged 40 to 75 with stage II lung adenocarcinoma. V and J are TRBV9 and TRBJ2-1; a possible D gene is TRBD2 (5 bases). The chain's CDR3 is CASSVATSTRDSYNEQFF. CDR3 sequence (DNA): TGTGCCAGCAGCGTAGCTACCTCAACTAGGGACTCCTACAATGAGCAGTTCTTC.